This T cell receptor beta chain was retrieved from a study of graft-versus-host responses after intestinal transplantation. In the study overall: Recipients were given multivisceral, liver-intestinal, or isolated intestinal transplants. The study gave all recipients anti-thymocyte globulin induction, then tacrolimus and steroids for 2 to 3 years.

The table came from immunoSEQ multiplex PCR; TCRdb's copy has only in-frame clones and leaves some out. Among about 16,000 clones listed, 80% were seen once. The CDR3 extends over 17 amino acids. Looked up from germline, CDR1 is KGHSH and CDR2 is LQKENI. The J segment lost 3 bases and the V segment lost 2 bases, leaving 12 bases of the junction unmatched. Grafts had their tissue processed, releasing intraepithelial and lamina propria lymphocytes. Study-wide points: The marrow of recipients harbored GvH clones, and ileum or blood showed some of them first.

As regards this clone: Its antigen is as yet unknown.

J is TRBJ2-7 and V is TRBV18; 8 bases are shared with TRBD2. The sequence derives from a human patient who received an intestinal transplant, so some T cells may come from the graft donor. The sample was ileum tissue, taken about 15 weeks after intestinal transplant. The CDR3 nucleotides read TGTGCCAGCTCACCAGAAGAGCCAGCGGGAGTATACTACGAGCAGTACTTC. Residues: CASSPEEPAGVYYEQYF.